The following is a T cell receptor (beta chain) sequence with its context. From germline, CDR1 is LNHDA and CDR2 SQIVND (reference sequence). The CDR3 is 13 amino acids. The V and J ends lost 3 bases and 6 bases respectively, with 11 bases between them. The sample belongs to a study of lymphopenia after photon versus proton radiotherapy. Libraries were prepared by immunoSEQ multiplex PCR; TCRdb keeps only in-frame clonotypes and omits some of them. The sample yields tens of thousands of clones, about 87% seen once. Sequencing was performed on peripheral blood, taken from a patient treated with proton-based radiotherapy. The V and J genes are TRBV19 and TRBJ1-2, with D possibly TRBD1 on 5 matching bases. This receptor was obtained from a man aged 80 or over with esophageal cancer. The CDR3 is CASSIVWGHGYTF. CDR3 sequence (DNA): TGTGCCAGTAGTATCGTCTGGGGACATGGCTACACCTTC.